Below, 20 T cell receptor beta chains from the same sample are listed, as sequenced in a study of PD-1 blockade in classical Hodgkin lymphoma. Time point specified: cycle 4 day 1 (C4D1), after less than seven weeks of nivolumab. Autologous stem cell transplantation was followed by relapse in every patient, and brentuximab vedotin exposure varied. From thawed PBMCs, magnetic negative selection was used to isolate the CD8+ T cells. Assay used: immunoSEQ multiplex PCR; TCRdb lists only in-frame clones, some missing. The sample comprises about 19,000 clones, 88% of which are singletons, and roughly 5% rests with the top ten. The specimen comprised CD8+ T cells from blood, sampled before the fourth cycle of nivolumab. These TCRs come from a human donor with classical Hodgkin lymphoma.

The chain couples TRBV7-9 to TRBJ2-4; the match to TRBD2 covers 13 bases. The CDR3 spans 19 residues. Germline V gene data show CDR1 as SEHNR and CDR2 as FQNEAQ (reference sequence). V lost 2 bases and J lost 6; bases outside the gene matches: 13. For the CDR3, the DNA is TGTGCCAGCAGCTTATTTCGGGCCGAGGGACTAGCGGGATCAAACATTCAGTACTTC. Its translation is CASSLFRAEGLAGSNIQYF.

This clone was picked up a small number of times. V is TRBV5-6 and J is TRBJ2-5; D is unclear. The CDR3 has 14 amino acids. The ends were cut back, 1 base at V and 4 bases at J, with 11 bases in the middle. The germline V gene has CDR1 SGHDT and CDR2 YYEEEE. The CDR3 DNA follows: TGTGCCAGCAGCTTGCCCCGGGTACGAGAGACCCAGTACTTC. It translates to CASSLPRVRETQYF. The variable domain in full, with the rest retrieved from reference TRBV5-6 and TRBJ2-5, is DAGVTQSPTHLIKTRGQQVTLRCSPKSGHDTVSWYQQALGQGPQFIFQYYEEEERQRGNFPDRFSGHQFPNYSSELNVNALLLGDSALYLCASSLPRVRETQYFGPGTRLLVL.

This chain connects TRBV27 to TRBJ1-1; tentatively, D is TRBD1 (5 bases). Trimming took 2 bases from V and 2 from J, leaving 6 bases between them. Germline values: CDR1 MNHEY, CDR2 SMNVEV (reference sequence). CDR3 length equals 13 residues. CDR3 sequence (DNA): TGTGCCAGCAGTTTAAGGGGTAACACTGAAGCTTTCTTT. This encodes CASSLRGNTEAFF.

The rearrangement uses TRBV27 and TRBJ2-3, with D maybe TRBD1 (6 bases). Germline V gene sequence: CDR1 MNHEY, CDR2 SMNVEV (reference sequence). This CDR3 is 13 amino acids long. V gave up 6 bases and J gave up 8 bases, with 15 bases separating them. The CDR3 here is CASSQGIGGTQYF. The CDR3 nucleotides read TGTGCCAGCAGCCAGGGGATTGGGGGTACGCAGTATTTT.

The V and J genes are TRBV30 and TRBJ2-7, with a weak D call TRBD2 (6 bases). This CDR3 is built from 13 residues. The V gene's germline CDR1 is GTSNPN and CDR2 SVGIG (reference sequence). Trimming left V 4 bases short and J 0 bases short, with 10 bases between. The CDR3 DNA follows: TGTGCCTGGATAGCCGGGAGCTCCTACGAGCAGTACTTC. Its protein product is CAWIAGSSYEQYF. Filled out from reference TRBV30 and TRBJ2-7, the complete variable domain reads SQTIHQWPATLVQPVGSPLSLECTVEGTSNPNLYWYRQAAGRGLQLLFYSVGIGQISSEVPQNLSASRPQDRQFILSSKKLLLSDSGFYLCAWIAGSSYEQYFGPGTRLTVT.

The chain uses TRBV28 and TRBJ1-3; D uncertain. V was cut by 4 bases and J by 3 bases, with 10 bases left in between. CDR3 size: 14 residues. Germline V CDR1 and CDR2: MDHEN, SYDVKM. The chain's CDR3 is CASSSPLGGNTIYF. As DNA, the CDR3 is TGTGCCAGCAGTTCTCCCTTGGGTGGAAACACCATATATTTT.

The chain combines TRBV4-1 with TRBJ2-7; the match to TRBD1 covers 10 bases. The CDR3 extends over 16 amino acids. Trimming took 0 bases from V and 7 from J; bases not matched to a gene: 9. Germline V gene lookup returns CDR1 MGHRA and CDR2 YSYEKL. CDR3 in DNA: TGCGCCAGCAGCCAAGACGGCGGGACAGGGGCAAGGGAGCAGTACTTC. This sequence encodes CASSQDGGTGAREQYF.

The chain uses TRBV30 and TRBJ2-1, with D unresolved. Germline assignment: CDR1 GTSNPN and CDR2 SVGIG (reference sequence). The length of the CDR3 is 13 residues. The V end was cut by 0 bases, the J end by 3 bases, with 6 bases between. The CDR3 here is CAWSVTSYNEQFF. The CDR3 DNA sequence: TGTGCCTGGAGTGTTACCAGCTACAATGAGCAGTTCTTC.

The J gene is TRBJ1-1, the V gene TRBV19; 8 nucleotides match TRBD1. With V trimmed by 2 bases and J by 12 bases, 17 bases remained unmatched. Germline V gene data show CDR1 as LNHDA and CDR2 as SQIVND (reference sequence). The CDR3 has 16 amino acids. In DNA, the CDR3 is TGTGCCAGTAGTATAATCCCAGGGGCAGGGGGCAGTGGAACTTTCTTT. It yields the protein CASSIIPGAGGSGTFF.

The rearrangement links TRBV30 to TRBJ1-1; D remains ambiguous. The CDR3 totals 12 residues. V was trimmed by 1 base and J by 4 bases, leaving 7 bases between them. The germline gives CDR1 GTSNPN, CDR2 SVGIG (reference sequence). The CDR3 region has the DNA TGTGCCTGGAGTGGTAGAGGCACTGAAGCTTTCTTT. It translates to CAWSGRGTEAFF.

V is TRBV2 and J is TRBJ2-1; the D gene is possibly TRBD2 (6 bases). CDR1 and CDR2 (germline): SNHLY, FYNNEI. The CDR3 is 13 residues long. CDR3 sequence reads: CVGEAGTYNEQFF. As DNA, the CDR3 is TGTGTTGGGGAGGCCGGGACCTACAATGAGCAGTTCTTC.

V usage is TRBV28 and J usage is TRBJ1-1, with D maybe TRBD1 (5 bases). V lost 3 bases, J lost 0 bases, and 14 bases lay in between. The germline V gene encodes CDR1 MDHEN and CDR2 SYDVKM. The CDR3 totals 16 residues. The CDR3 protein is CASSFAWKGMNTEAFF. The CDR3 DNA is TGTGCCAGCAGTTTCGCCTGGAAGGGGATGAACACTGAAGCTTTCTTT.

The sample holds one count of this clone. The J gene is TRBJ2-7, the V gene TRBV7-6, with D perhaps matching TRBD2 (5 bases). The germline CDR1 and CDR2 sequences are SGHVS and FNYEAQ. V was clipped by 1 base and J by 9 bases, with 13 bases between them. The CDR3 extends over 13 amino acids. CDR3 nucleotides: TGTGCCAGCAGCTTAGGAGAGGAGGCGGTGCAGTACTTC. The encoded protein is CASSLGEEAVQYF.

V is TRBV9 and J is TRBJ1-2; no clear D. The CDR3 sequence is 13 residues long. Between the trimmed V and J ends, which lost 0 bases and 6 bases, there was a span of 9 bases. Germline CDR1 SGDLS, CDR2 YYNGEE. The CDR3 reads CASSVGGVDGYTF. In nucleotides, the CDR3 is TGTGCCAGCAGCGTAGGTGGAGTAGATGGCTACACCTTC. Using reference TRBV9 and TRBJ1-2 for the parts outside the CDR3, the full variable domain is DSGVTQTPKHLITATGQRVTLRCSPRSGDLSVYWYQQSLDQGLQFLIQYYNGEERAKGNILERFSAQQFPDLHSELNLSSLELGDSALYFCASSVGGVDGYTFGSGTRLTVV.

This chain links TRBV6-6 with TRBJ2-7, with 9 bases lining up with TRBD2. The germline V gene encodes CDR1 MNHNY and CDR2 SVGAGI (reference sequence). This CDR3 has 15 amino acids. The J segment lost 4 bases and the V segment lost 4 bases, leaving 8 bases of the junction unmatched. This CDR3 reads CASSSPVAGEYEQYF. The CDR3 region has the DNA TGTGCCAGCAGTTCCCCGGTAGCGGGAGAATACGAGCAGTACTTC.

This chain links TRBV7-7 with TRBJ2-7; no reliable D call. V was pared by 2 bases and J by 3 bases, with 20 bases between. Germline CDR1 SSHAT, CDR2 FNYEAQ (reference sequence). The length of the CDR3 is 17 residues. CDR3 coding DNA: TGTGCCAGCAGCTTACTCCACTCGCCAACTACACACTACGAGCAGTACTTC. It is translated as CASSLLHSPTTHYEQYF.

In DNA, the CDR3 is TGTGCCAGCAGCCCCCTCGGTAATGAGCAGTTCTTC. Translation gives CASSPLGNEQFF. The rearrangement joins TRBV14 to TRBJ2-1; unclear D gene. This CDR3 region has 12 residues. Trimming pared 4 bases from V and 7 bases from J, leaving 8 bases between. Germline CDR1 SGHDN, CDR2 FVKESK. The full variable domain, with the rest looked up from reference TRBV14 and TRBJ2-1, is EAGVTQFPSHSVIEKGQTVTLRCDPISGHDNLYWYRRVMGKEIKFLLHFVKESKQDESGMPNNRFLAERTGGTYSTLKVQPAELEDSGVYFCASSPLGNEQFFGPGTRLTVL.

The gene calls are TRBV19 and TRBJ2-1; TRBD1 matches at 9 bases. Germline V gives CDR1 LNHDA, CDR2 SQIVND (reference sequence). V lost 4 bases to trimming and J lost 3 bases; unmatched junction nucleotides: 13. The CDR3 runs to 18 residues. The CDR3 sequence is CASSTLTPGTGLYNEQFF. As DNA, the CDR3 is TGTGCCAGTAGTACTCTTACCCCCGGGACAGGGCTCTACAATGAGCAGTTCTTC.

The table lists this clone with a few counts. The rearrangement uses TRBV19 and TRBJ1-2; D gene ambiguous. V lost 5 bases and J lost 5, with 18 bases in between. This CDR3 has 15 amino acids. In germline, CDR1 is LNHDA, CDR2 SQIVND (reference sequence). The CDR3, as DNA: TGTGCCAGTAGTCTCCGGGAGGGCGATACGTATGGCTACACCTTC. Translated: CASSLREGDTYGYTF.

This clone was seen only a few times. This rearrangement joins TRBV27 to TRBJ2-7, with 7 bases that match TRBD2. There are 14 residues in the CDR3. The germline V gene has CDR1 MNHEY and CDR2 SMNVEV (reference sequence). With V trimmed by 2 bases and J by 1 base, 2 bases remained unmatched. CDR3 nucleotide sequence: TGTGCCAGCAGTTTAGCGGGAGCGTCCTACGAGCAGTACTTC. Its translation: CASSLAGASYEQYF.